The clone carrying this T cell receptor beta chain was detected many times. The target antigen is unknown. RNA transcripts were the template for amplifying TCR beta CDR3 regions. The HTBI set primed first-round TCR CDR3 RT-PCR. TCRdb analysed the multiplex PCR reads with MiXCR anew, one entry per CDR3 protein. In the table there are around 500,000 distinct CDR3 sequences, about an eighth of which are singletons. V lost 2 bases, J lost 3 bases, and 11 bases stayed unmatched. The CDR3 covers 17 residues. CDR1 is MNHNY and CDR2 is SVGAGI in the germline V gene (reference sequence). The data were obtained in a study of T cells in Graves' hyperthyroidism and ophthalmopathy. It was considered stable Graves' hyperthyroidism when ophthalmopathy did not progress within 18 months. The PBMCs were sourced from fresh peripheral blood (10 ml). Findings and caveats of the study: Ophthalmopathy was distinguished from stable hyperthyroidism by 13 V-J signatures.

The TCR sequence derives from a woman between 18 and 30 years old with Graves' hyperthyroidism. Sequenced: blood. The V call is TRBV6-6, the J call TRBJ2-3, with 7 bases lining up with TRBD1. The CDR3 coding sequence is TGTGCCAGCAGTTACCTAGGACAGGTTATGAGTACAGATACGCAGTATTTT. This codes for CASSYLGQVMSTDTQYF.